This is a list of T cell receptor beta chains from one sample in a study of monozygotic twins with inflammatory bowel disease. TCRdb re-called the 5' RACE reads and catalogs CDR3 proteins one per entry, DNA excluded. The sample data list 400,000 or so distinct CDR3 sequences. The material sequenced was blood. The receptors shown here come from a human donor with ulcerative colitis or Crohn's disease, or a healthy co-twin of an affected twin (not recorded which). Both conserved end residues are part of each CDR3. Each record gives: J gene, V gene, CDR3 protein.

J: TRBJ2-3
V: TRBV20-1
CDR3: CSASAGPAPGTQYF

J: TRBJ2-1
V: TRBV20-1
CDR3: CSARDLSGVTSYNEQFF

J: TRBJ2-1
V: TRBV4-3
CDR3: CASSSQGRGGTDNEQFF

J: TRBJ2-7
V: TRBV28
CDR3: CASSLPGLAGGSYEQYF

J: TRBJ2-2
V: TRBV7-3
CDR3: CASSLTTAGGELFF

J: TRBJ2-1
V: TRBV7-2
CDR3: CASSPGLGWDEQFF

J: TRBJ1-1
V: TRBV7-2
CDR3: CASSLGSTKTEAFF

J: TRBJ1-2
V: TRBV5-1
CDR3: CASSREGNYGYTF

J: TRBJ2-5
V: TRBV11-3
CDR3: CASSQLSSTGVQETQYF

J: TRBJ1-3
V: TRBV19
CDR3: CASSSATTGGNTIYF

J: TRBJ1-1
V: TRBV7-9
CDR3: CASSSGETEAFF

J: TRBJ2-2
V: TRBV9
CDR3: CARHRDRENTGELFF

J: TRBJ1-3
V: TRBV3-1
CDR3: CASSQDDRAGNTIYF

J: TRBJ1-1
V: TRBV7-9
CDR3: CASSADREGTEAFF

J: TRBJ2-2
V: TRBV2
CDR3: CASSERGDVAGELFF

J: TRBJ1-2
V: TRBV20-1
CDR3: CSASQQGVANYGYTF

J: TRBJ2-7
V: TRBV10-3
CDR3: CAISSTRQPYEQYF

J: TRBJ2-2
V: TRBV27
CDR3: CASSLASRGTGELFF

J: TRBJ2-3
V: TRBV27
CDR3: CASSLGVLSTDTQYF

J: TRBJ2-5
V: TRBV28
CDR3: CASSIAGPLQETQYF

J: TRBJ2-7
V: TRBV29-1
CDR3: CSVAGTGYEQYF

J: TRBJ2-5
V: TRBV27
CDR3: CASSFRDSYGTQYF

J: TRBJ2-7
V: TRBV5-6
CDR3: CASSWTLAGGSYEQYF

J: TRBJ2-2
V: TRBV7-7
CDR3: CASSPIQQGASTGELFF

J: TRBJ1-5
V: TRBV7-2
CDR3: CASSLGGTGYQPQHF

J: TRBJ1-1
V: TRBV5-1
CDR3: CASSSSMGMNTEAFF

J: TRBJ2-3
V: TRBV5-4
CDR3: CASSSVQGSDTQYF

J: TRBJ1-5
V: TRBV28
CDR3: CASSLSLAGRYQPQHF

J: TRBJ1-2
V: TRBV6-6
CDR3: CASIDRFSWYGYTF

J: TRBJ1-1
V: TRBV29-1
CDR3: CSVEGFFGQGNTEAFF

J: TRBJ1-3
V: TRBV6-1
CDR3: CASSDVRKSSGNTIYF

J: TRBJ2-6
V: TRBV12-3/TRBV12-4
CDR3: CASNSHSSGANVLTF

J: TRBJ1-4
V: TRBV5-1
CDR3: CASRPGAANEKLFF